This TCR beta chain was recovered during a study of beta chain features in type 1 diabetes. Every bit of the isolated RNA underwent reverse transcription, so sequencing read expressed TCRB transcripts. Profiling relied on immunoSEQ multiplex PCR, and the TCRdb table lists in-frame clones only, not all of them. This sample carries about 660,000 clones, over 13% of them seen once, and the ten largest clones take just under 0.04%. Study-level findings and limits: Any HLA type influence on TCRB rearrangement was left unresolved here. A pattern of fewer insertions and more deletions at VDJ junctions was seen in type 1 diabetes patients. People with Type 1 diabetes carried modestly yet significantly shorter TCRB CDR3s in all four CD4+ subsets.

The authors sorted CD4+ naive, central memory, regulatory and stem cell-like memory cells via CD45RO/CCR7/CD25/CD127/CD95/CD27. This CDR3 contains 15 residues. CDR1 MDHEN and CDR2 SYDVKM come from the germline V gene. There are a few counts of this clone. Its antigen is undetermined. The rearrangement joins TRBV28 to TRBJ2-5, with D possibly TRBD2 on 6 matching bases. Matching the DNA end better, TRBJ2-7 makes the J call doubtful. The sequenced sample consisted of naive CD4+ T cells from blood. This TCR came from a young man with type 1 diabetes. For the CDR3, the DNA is TGTGCCAGCAGTTTACCGCCCGGCGGGACCTACGAGCAGTACTTC. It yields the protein CASSLPPGGTYEQYF.